The subject of this entry is one T cell receptor (beta chain). Assay: immunoSEQ multiplex PCR; the TCRdb copy retains only in-frame clones and omits some. This table has hundreds of thousands of clones, 80% to 90% appearing once. The entry originates in a study of blood T cell repertoires in COVID-19. For the study at large: Donors in the United States, Italy and Spain gave samples during acute or convalescent COVID-19. Sources were T cells, B-cell-depleted T cells, or PBMCs; the material itself was cDNA or gDNA.

Germline V gene lookup returns CDR1 MNHNY and CDR2 SVGAGI (reference sequence). Trimming removed 2 bases at V and 5 bases at J, with 12 bases between. CDR3 length equals 14 residues. The chain employs TRBV6-6 and TRBJ1-1, with D possibly TRBD1 on 6 matching bases. Specimen: peripheral blood. The receptor's source is a woman over 75 with acute or convalescent COVID-19. The CDR3 sequence: CASSYEGVGTEAFF. CDR3 in DNA: TGTGCCAGCAGTTACGAGGGGGTTGGGACTGAAGCTTTCTTT.